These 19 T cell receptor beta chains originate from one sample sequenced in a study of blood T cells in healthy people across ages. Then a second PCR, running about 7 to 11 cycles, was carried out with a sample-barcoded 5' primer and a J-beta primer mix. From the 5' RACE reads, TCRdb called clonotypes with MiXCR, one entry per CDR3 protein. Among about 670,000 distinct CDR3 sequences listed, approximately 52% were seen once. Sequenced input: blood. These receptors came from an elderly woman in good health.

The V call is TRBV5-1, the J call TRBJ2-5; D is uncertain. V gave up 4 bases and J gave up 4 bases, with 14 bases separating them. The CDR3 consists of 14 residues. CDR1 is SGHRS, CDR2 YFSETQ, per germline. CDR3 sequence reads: CASSDGRPGETQYF. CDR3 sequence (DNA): TGCGCCAGCAGCGACGGACGGCCGGGAGAGACCCAGTACTTC.

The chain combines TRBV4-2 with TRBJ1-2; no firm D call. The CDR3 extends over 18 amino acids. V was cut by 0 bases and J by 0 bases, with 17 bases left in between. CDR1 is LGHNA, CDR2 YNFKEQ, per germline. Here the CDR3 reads CASSQDLLRPLANYGYTF. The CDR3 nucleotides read TGTGCCAGCAGCCAAGATTTGTTGCGGCCCTTAGCTAACTATGGCTACACCTTC.

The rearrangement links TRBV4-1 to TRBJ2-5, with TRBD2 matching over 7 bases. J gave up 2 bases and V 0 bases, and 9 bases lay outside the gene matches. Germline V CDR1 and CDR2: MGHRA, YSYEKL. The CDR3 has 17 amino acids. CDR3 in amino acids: CASSQEEDSAGQETQYF. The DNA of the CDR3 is TGCGCCAGCAGCCAAGAAGAAGATTCAGCGGGACAAGAGACCCAGTACTTC.

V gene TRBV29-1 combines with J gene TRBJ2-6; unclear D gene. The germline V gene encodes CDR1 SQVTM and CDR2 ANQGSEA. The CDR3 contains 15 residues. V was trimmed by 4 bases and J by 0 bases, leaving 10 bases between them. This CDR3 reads CSVVGGFSGANVLTF. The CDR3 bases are TGCAGCGTTGTCGGCGGATTCTCTGGGGCCAACGTCCTGACTTTC.

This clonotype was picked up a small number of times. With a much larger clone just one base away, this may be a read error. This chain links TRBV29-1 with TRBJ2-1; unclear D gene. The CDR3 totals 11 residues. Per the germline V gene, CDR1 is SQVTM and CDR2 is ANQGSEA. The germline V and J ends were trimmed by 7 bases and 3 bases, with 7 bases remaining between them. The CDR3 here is CSGVGYNEQFF. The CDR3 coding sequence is TGCAGCGGTGTGGGCTACAATGAGCAGTTCTTC.

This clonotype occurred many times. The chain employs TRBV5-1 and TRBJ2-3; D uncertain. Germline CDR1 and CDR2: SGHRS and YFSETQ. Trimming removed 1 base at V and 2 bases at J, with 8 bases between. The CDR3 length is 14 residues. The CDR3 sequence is CASSLSATTDTQYF. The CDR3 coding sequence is TGCGCCAGCAGCTTGTCGGCTACCACAGATACGCAGTATTTT.

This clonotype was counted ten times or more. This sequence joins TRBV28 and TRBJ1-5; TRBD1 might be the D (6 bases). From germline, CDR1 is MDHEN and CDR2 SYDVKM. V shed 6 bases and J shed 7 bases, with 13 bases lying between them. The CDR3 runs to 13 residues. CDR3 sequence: CASRGQALQPQHF. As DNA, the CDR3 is TGTGCCAGCAGGGGACAAGCTCTCCAGCCCCAGCATTTT.

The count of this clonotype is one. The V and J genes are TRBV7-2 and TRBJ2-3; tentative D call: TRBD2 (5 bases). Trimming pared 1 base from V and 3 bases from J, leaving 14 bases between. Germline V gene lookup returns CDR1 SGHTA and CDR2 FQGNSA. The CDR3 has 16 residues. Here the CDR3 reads CASSLGLGSETDTQYF. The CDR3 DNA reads TGTGCCAGCAGCTTAGGGTTAGGTAGCGAAACAGATACGCAGTATTTT.

CDR3 nucleotides: TGCGCCAGCAGCATAACCACTCAAGAGACCCAGTACTTC. Protein: CASSITTQETQYF. The chain couples TRBV5-1 to TRBJ2-5; D gene ambiguous. The V and J ends lost 4 bases and 2 bases respectively, with 9 bases between them. Germline CDR1 and CDR2: SGHRS and YFSETQ. CDR3 size: 13 residues.

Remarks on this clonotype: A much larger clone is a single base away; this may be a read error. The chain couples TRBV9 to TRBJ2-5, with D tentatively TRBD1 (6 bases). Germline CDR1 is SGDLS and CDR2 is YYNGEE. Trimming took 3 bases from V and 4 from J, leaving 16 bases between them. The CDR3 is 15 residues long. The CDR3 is CASSGGQRFSETQYF. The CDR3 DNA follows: TGTGCCAGCAGCGGAGGACAGAGGTTCTCAGAGACCCAGTACTTC. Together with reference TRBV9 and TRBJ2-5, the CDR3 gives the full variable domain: DSGVTQTPKHLITATGQRVTLRCSPRSGDLSVYWYQQSLDQGLQFLIQYYNGEERAKGNILERFSAQQFPDLHSELNLSSLELGDSALYFCASSGGQRFSETQYFGPGTRLLVL.

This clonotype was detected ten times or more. The CDR3 sequence is CASSRRTSGFGTDTQYF. The CDR3 DNA follows: TGCGCCAGCAGCCGCCGGACTAGCGGGTTTGGCACAGATACGCAGTATTTT. V gene TRBV4-1 combines with J gene TRBJ2-3; 11 bases line up with TRBD2. Looked up from germline, CDR1 is MGHRA and CDR2 is YSYEKL. V was pared by 4 bases and J by 1 base, with 7 bases of the junction left unmatched. This CDR3 is built from 17 residues.

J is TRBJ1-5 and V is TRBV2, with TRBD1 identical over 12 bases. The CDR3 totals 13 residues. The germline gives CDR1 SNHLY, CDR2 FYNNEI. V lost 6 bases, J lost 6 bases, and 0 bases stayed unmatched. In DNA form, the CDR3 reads TGTGCCAGCAGGGGACAGGGGGCTCAGCCCCAGCATTTT. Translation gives CASRGQGAQPQHF.

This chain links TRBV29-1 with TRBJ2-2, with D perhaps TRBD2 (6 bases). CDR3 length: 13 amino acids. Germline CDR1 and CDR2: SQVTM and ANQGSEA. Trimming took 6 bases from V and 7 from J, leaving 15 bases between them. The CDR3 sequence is CSVRRESDGELFF. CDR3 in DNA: TGCAGCGTGAGGCGGGAATCAGACGGGGAGCTGTTTTTT.

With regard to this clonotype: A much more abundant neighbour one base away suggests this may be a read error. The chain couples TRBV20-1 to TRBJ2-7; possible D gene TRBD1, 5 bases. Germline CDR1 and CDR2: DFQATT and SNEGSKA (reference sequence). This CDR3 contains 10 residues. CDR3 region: CRVQGYEQYF. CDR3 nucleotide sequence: TGCAGGGTTCAGGGCTACGAGCAGTACTTC.

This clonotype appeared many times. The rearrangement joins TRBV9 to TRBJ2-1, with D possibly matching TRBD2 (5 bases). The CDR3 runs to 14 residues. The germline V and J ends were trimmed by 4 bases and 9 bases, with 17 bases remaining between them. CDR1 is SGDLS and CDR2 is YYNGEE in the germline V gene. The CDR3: CASSTETRYGEQFF. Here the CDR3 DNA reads TGTGCCAGCAGCACCGAAACTAGATATGGTGAGCAGTTCTTC.

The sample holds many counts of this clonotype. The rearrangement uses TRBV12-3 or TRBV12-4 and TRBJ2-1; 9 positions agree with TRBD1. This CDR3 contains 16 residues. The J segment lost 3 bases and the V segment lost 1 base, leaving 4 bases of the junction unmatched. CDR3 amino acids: CASSLGPGQGYNEQFF. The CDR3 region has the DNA TGTGCCAGCAGTTTAGGGCCGGGACAGGGCTACAATGAGCAGTTCTTC.

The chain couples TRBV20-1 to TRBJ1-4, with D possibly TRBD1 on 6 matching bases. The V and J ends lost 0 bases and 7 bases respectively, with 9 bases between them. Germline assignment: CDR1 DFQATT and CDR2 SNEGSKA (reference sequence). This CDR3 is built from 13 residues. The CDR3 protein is CSAREGAREKLFF. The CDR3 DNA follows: TGCAGTGCTAGAGAGGGGGCTCGTGAAAAACTGTTTTTT.

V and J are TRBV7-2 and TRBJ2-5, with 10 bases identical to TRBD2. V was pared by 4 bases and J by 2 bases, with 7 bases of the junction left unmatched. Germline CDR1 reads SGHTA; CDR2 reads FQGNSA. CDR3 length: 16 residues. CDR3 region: CASSSSSGRGQETQYF. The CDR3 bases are TGTGCCAGCAGCTCCTCTAGCGGGAGAGGACAAGAGACCCAGTACTTC.

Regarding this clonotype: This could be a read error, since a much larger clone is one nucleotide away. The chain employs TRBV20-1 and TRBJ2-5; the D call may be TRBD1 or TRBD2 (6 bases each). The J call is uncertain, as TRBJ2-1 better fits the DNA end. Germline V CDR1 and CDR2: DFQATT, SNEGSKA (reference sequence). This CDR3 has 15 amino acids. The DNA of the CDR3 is TGCAGTGCTAGGGGGGCGGGGACCGCACAAGAGACCCAGTTCTTC. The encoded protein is CSARGAGTAQETQFF.